This T cell receptor beta chain was identified in a study of memory CD8 T cells in hepatitis C reinfection. Study-level background: Chronic HCV followed reinfection in a couple of donors who cleared primary infection.

V gave up 0 bases and J gave up 6 bases, with 6 bases separating them. Germline V gives CDR1 LNHNV, CDR2 YYDKDF (reference sequence). The CDR3 spans 13 residues. Measured with immunoSEQ multiplex PCR; TCRdb has only the in-frame clones, and not every one. The repertoire holds roughly 43,000 clones, 88% seen once, with approximately 1.2% in the top ten. The time point: peak reinfection, 3 to 8 weeks after reinfection detection. The sorted cells went straight to TCR sequencing with no prior in vitro expansion. People who inject drugs from Montreal's HEPCO study were the donors. Total naive CD8 T cells were sorted as viable CD3+ CD8+ CD45RO- cells from a couple of donors.

The source material was naive CD8+ T cells sorted from blood. The sequence came from a man between 18 and 35 years old with hepatitis C virus infection. The chain links TRBV15 to TRBJ1-3, with unresolved D. CDR3 in DNA: TGTGCCACCAGCAGAGATCGCGTAAACACCATATATTTT. Translation: CATSRDRVNTIYF.